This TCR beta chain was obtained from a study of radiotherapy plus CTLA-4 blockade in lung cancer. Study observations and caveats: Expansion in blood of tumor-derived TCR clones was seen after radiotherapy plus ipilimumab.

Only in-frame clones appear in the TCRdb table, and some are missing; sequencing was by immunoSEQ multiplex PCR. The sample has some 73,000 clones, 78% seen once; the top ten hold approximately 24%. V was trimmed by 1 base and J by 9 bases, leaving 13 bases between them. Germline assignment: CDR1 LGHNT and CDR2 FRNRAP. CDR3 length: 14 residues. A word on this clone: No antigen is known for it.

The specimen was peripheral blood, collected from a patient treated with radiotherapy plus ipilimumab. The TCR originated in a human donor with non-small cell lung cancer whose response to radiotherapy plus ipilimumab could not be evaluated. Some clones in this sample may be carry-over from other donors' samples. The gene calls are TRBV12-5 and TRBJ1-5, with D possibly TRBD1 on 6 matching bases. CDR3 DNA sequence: TGTGCTAGTGGTTTGGCCGGGACACCTTTGCCCCAGCATTTT. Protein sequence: CASGLAGTPLPQHF. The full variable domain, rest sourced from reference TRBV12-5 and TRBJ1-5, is DARVTQTPRHKVTEMGQEVTMRCQPILGHNTVFWYRQTMMQGLELLAYFRNRAPLDDSGMPKDRFSAEMPDATLATLKIQPSEPRDSAVYFCASGLAGTPLPQHFGDGTRLSIL.